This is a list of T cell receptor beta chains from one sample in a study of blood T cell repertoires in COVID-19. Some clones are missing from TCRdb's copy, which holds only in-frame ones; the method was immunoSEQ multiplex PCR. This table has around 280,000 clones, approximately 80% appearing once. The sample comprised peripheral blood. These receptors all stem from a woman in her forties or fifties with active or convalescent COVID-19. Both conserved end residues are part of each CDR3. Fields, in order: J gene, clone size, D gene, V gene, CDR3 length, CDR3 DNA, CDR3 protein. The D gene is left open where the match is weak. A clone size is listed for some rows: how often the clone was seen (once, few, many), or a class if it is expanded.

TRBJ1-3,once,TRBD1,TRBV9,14,TGTGCCAGCAGACGGGACAGCTCTGGAAACACCATATATTTT,CASRRDSSGNTIYF
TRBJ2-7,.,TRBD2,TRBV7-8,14,TGTGCCAGCAGCTATATAGCGGGAGGCTACGAGCAGTACTTC,CASSYIAGGYEQYF
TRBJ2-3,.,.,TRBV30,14,TGTGCCACCGGAGCGGGTGCTAGCACAGATACGCAGTATTTT,CATGAGASTDTQYF
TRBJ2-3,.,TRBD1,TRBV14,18,TGTGCCAGCAGCCAATTCGGACAGGGGGCGCATCGGGGAGATACGCAGTATTTT,CASSQFGQGAHRGDTQYF
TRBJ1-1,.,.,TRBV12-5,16,TGTGCTAGTGGTTTGGTACGGCCGACTGGGAACACTGAAGCTTTCTTT,CASGLVRPTGNTEAFF
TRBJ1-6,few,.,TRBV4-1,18,TGCGCCAGCAGCCAGAATCCAGGGGCGAGCTCCTATAATTCACCCCTCCACTTT,CASSQNPGASSYNSPLHF
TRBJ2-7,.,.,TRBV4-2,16,TGTGCCAGCAGCCAAGAAGGTCTAGCGCCCTCCTACGAGCAGTACTTC,CASSQEGLAPSYEQYF
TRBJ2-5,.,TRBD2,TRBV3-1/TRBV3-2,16,TGTGCCAGCAGCCAAGGCCCAGCGGGAGGGGATGAGACCCAGTACTTC,CASSQGPAGGDETQYF
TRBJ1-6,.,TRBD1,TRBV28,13,TGTGCCAGCAGACGGACAGGGCTTGAACCCCTCCACTTT,CASRRTGLEPLHF
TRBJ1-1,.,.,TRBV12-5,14,TGTGCTAGTGGTTTGGAGGGGTCGAGCACTGAAGCTTTCTTT,CASGLEGSSTEAFF
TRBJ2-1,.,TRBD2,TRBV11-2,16,TGTGCCAGCAGCTTAAGGTCGAGGACTAGCATTTCTGAGCAGTTCTTC,CASSLRSRTSISEQFF
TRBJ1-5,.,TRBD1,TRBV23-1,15,TGCGCCAGCAGTCAGCCCGGACAGGAGAATCAGCCCCAGCATTTT,CASSQPGQENQPQHF
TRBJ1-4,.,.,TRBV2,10,TGTGCCAGCATGGCAGAAAAACTGTTTTTT,CASMAEKLFF
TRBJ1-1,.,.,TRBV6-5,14,TGTGCCAGCAGTTACTCCGAGGAGAACACTGAAGCTTTCTTT,CASSYSEENTEAFF
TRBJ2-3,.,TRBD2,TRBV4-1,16,TGCGCCAGCAGCCAAGATCCAGCGGGGGCCGTATATACGCAGTATTTT,CASSQDPAGAVYTQYF
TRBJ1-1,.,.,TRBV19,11,TGTGCCAGCGCACGGGGAACGGAAGCTTTCTTT,CASARGTEAFF
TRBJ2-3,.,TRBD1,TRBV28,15,TGTGCCAGCAGTTTATCGACAGGGCGCACAGATACGCAGTATTTT,CASSLSTGRTDTQYF
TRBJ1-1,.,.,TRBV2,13,TGTGCCAGCAGGGAGGAGGGTTATACTGAAGCTTTCTTT,CASREEGYTEAFF
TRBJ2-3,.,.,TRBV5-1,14,TGCGCCAGCAGCGCCCACTCTAGCACAGATACGCAGTATTTT,CASSAHSSTDTQYF
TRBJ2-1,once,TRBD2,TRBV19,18,TGTGCCAGTAGTATAAGGATAGGAGCGGGAGGGTCATACAATGAGCAGTTCTTC,CASSIRIGAGGSYNEQFF
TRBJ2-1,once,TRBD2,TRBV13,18,TGTGCCAGCAGCCGCCGGACTAGCGGGAGGGCTGTCTACAATGAGCAGTTCTTC,CASSRRTSGRAVYNEQFF
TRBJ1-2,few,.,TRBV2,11,TGTGCCAACTCCGGGGGAGGTGGCTACACCTTC,CANSGGGGYTF
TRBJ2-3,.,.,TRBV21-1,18,TGTGCCAGCAGCAAAGTGGCGGGAGGGCCTCCTGGCACAGATACGCAGTATTTT,CASSKVAGGPPGTDTQYF
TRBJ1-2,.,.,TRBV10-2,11,TGCGCCAGCAGTCCGAACTATGGCTACACCTTC,CASSPNYGYTF
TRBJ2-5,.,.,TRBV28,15,TGTGCCAGCAGTTACACACAGGGATTCCAAGAGACCCAGTACTTC,CASSYTQGFQETQYF
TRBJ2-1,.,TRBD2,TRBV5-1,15,TGCGCCAGCAGCTTTGGGACTAGCTTTCCCAATGAGCAGTTCTTC,CASSFGTSFPNEQFF
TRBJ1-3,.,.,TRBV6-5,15,TGTGCCAGCAGCCTGGGGGGGGGTTCGGGAAACACCATATATTTT,CASSLGGGSGNTIYF
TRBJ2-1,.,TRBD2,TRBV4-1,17,TGCGCCAGCAGCCAAGATTTACTAGCGGGACCCTACAATGAGCAGTTCTTC,CASSQDLLAGPYNEQFF
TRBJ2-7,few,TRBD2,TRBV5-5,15,TGTGCCAGCAGCTTGTCAGCTAGCGGATACCTGGAGCAGTACTTC,CASSLSASGYLEQYF
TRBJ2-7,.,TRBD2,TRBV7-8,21,TGTGCCAGCAGCGACCCCGGGACTAGCGGGATCCACGGCCTGCTCCCTTACGAGCAGTACTTC,CASSDPGTSGIHGLLPYEQYF
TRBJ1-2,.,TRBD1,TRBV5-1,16,TGCGCCAGCAGCTCCAAGACAGGGATGTACTCCTATGGCTACACCTTC,CASSSKTGMYSYGYTF
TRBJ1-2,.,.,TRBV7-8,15,TGTGCCAGCAGCTCTAGGGGCTCTCTTAACTATGGCTACACCTTC,CASSSRGSLNYGYTF
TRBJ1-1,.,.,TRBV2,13,TGTGCCAGCAGTGGGGAAGGGGGCACTGAAGCTTTCTTT,CASSGEGGTEAFF
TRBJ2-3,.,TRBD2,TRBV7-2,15,TGTGCCAGCCTGTGGGTAGCGGGAAATCCGGATACGCAGTATTTT,CASLWVAGNPDTQYF
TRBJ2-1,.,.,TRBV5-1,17,TGCGCCAGCAGCCGGTTTGGGGGGGCAGAGACCTACAATGAGCAGTTCTTC,CASSRFGGAETYNEQFF
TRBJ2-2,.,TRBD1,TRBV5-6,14,TGTGCCAGCAGCTTACAGGGGCCTGGCCGGGAGCTGTTTTTT,CASSLQGPGRELFF
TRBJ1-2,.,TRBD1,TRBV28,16,TGTGCCAGCAGTGTGACCGGGACAGGGGCATGGTATGGCTACACCTTC,CASSVTGTGAWYGYTF
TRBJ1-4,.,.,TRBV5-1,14,TGCGCCAGCGGGGCGGAGGGGAAGGATGAAAAACTGTTTTTT,CASGAEGKDEKLFF
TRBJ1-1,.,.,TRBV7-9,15,TGTGCCAGCAGCTCTTACCTCGAGAGGTACACTGAAGCTTTCTTT,CASSSYLERYTEAFF
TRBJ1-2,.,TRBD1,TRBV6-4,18,TGTGCCAGCAGTGACTCGGCCGGGACAGTCACTTCTAACTATGGCTACACCTTC,CASSDSAGTVTSNYGYTF